This entry features one T cell receptor beta chain sequence. Antigen unknown. The source of the sample is a study of T cell responses to AZD1222 COVID-19 vaccine. Study findings and constraints: The donor cohort was predominantly white British with a female majority, and clonal diversity may have been underestimated. CD4 TCRs associated with vaccination spanned spike, dominating at 160-218 and 743-854. Baseline serology detected seropositivity in only six or seven AZD1222 recipients.

Sequencing used immunoSEQ multiplex PCR; TCRdb keeps in-frame clones, though not all of them. Of just under 90,000 clones in the sample, around 91% were seen once. Per the germline V gene, CDR1 is LNHDA and CDR2 is SQIVND (reference sequence). The length of the CDR3 is 13 residues. Trimming shortened V by 10 bases and J by 6 bases, and 15 bases separated the two germline ends. The sample here was peripheral blood, taken 28 days after the second AZD1222 dose. The rearrangement joins TRBV19 to TRBJ1-4; the D gene is possibly TRBD1 (6 bases). The receptor comes from an adult who received the AZD1222 COVID-19 vaccine. The CDR3 region has the DNA TGTGCCACCCTGGGGGCTCAGGATGAAAAACTGTTTTTT. Its protein is CATLGAQDEKLFF.